The clone carrying this TCR beta chain was counted a few times. This entry is derived from a study of blood T cell repertoires in COVID-19. Measured with immunoSEQ multiplex PCR; TCRdb has only the in-frame clones, and not every one. The repertoire holds about 140,000 clones, with about 87% as singletons. Germline V gene data show CDR1 as MNHNY and CDR2 as SVGAGI (reference sequence). V was shortened by 2 bases and J by 3 bases, with 13 bases between the two germline ends. The CDR3 runs to 15 residues. The material sequenced was peripheral blood. The chain has TRBV6-6 and TRBJ1-1; maybe TRBD1 (6 bases). The TCR was taken from a human donor with COVID-19, enrolled during active disease. The donor label of this sample is uncertain. The CDR3 bases are TGTGCCAGCAGTTACAGAGGCAGGGGAGACACTGAAGCTTTCTTT. Protein sequence: CASSYRGRGDTEAFF.